The next 10 T cell receptor beta chains were all read from a single sample in a study of regulatory T cells in long-lasting Graves disease. Time point described: newly diagnosed GD, antithyroid drugs for less than 3 months. The TCR library used RNA extracted from PBMCs. Sequencing libraries for TCR beta were prepared with iRepertoire HTBI primers and Arm-PCR of CDR3 regions. TCRdb ran MiXCR on the multiplex PCR reads and lists one entry per CDR3 protein. The table includes about 430,000 distinct CDR3 sequences, 15% detected once. The data were also submitted as part of a second study, on T cells in Graves' hyperthyroidism and ophthalmopathy.

The sequenced sample was peripheral blood mononuclear cells (PBMCs), obtained at new diagnosis, from a patient treated with antithyroid drugs. Receptors were obtained from a woman between 35 and 50 years old with Graves disease.

This clonotype was seen many times. This chain joins TRBV28 and TRBJ1-2; no clear D gene. Trimming removed 4 bases from V and 4 bases from J, with 19 bases in between. CDR1 MDHEN and CDR2 SYDVKM come from the germline V gene. The CDR3 sequence is 16 residues long. The CDR3: CASSSVEKEEVYGYTF. The CDR3, as DNA: TGTGCCAGCAGTTCAGTGGAGAAAGAAGAGGTCTATGGCTACACCTTC.

This clonotype has more than one count but fewer than ten. This clone may be a read error of a much larger clone one base away. V is TRBV20-1 and J is TRBJ1-1, with D unclear. This CDR3 has 14 residues. The germline V gene encodes CDR1 DFQATT and CDR2 SNEGSKA (reference sequence). V dropped 0 bases and J dropped 8 bases, with 16 bases sitting between them. The CDR3 protein is CSAREPDGRAEAFF. The CDR3 nucleotides are TGCAGTGCTAGAGAACCGGACGGCCGAGCGGAAGCTTTCTTT.

In its sample, this clonotype was seen a few times. The chain has TRBV5-1 and TRBJ2-1; D gene ambiguous. Germline CDR1 reads SGHRS; CDR2 reads YFSETQ. V was clipped by 5 bases and J by 3 bases, with 15 bases between them. The CDR3 extends over 15 amino acids. The CDR3 reads CASSPSGENYNEQFF. The CDR3 DNA is TGCGCCAGCAGTCCCAGTGGAGAAAACTACAATGAGCAGTTCTTC.

This clonotype was found many times. This chain connects TRBV15 to TRBJ1-5; 9 nucleotides line up with TRBD1. CDR1 is LNHNV and CDR2 is YYDKDF in the germline V gene (reference sequence). This CDR3 comprises 15 residues. V lost 4 bases, J lost 7 bases, and 8 bases stayed unmatched. The CDR3 sequence: CATSTGGDRAQPQHF. In DNA, the CDR3 is TGTGCCACCAGCACGGGAGGGGACAGGGCCCAGCCCCAGCATTTT. The whole variable domain, remainder taken from reference TRBV15 and TRBJ1-5, is DAMVIQNPRYQVTQFGKPVTLSCSQTLNHNVMYWYQQKSSQAPKLLFHYYDKDFNNEADTPDNFQSRRPNTSFCFLDIRSPGLGDTAMYLCATSTGGDRAQPQHFGDGTRLSIL.

This clonotype has ten or more counts. V gene TRBV5-1 combines with J gene TRBJ2-3, with D unresolved. V lost 3 bases and J lost 4, with 15 bases in between. Germline CDR1 and CDR2: SGHRS and YFSETQ. CDR3 length equals 15 residues. This CDR3 reads CASSSQIGSADTQYF. The DNA for the CDR3 is TGCGCCAGCAGCTCCCAGATTGGAAGTGCAGATACGCAGTATTTT.

This clonotype was seen ten or more times. The chain has TRBV12-3 or TRBV12-4 and TRBJ2-1; D gene ambiguous. Trimming shortened V by 7 bases and J by 1 base, and 2 bases separated the two germline ends. This CDR3 region has 11 residues. CDR3 nucleotide sequence: TGTGCCAGCAAGTCCTACAATGAGCAGTTCTTC. This encodes CASKSYNEQFF.

This clonotype was seen at least ten times. The chain links TRBV11-2 to TRBJ2-7, with TRBD2 identical over 16 bases. V lost 5 bases, J lost 3 bases, and 10 bases stayed unmatched. The CDR3 sequence is 18 residues long. Per germline, CDR1 SGHAT and CDR2 FQNNGV. CDR3 residues: CASSPWGTSGRAVYEQYF. The CDR3 DNA is TGTGCCAGCAGCCCCTGGGGGACTAGCGGGAGGGCCGTCTACGAGCAGTACTTC.

The CDR3 DNA sequence: TGCGCCAGCAGCCCCTTGACAGGGTGGGGCCAAGAGACCCAGTACTTC. The encoded protein is CASSPLTGWGQETQYF. J is TRBJ2-5 and V is TRBV4-1; 7 positions match TRBD1. The trim removed 4 bases at V and 1 base at J, leaving 9 bases unmatched. Germline V gene sequence: CDR1 MGHRA, CDR2 YSYEKL. The CDR3 loop spans 16 amino acids.

This clonotype was observed at least ten times. The CDR3 loop is CASSYEASGGETQYF. The CDR3 DNA reads as TGTGCCAGCAGTTACGAGGCTAGCGGAGGGGAGACCCAGTACTTC. The chain joins TRBV6-5 to TRBJ2-5, with TRBD2 identical over 7 bases. V was clipped by 2 bases and J by 5 bases; unmatched bases: 8. The germline CDR1 and CDR2 sequences are MNHEY and SVGAGI. This CDR3 has 15 residues.

CDR3 sequence reads: CASSPGQGQSYEQYF. The DNA for the CDR3 is TGTGCCAGCTCACCGGGACAGGGGCAATCCTACGAGCAGTACTTC. This chain connects TRBV18 to TRBJ2-7; 10 nucleotides align to TRBD1. The CDR3 extends over 15 amino acids. The junction had 3 bases not matched to a gene; V was cut back by 3 bases and J by 1 base. CDR1 KGHSH and CDR2 LQKENI come from the germline V gene.